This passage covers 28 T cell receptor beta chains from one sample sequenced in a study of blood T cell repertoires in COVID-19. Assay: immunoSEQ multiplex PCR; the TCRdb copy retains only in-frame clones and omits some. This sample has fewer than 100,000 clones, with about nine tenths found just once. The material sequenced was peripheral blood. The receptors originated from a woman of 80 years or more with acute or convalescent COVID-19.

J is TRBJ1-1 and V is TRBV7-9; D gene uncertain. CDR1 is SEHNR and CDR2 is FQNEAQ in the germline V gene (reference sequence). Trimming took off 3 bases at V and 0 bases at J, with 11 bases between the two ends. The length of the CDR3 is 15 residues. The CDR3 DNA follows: TGTGCCAGCAGCTTTGGTAGGGAGGTGAACACTGAAGCTTTCTTT. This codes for CASSFGREVNTEAFF.

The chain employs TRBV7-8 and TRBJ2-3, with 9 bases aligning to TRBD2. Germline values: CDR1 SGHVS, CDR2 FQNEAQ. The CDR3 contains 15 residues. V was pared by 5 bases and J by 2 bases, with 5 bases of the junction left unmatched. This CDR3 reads CASSTIAGDTDTQYF. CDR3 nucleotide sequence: TGTGCCAGCAGCACGATAGCGGGGGACACAGATACGCAGTATTTT. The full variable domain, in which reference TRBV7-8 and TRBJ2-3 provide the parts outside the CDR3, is GAGVSQSPRYKVAKRGQDVALRCDPISGHVSLFWYQQALGQGPEFLTYFQNEAQLDKSGLPSDRFFAERPEGSVSTLKIQRTQQEDSAVYLCASSTIAGDTDTQYFGPGTRLTVL.

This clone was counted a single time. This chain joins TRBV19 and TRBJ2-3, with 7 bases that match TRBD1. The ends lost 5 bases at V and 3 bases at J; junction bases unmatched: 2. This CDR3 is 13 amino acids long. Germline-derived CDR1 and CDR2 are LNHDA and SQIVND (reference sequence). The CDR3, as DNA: TGTGCCAGTAGTTTACAGGGGACAGATACGCAGTATTTT. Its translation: CASSLQGTDTQYF.

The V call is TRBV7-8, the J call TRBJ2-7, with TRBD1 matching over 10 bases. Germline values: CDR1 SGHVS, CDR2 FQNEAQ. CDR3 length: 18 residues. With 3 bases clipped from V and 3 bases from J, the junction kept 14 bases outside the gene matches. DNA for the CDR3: TGTGCCAGCAGCTTCAATCCGGGACAGGGGCGATACAACTACGAGCAGTACTTC. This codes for CASSFNPGQGRYNYEQYF.

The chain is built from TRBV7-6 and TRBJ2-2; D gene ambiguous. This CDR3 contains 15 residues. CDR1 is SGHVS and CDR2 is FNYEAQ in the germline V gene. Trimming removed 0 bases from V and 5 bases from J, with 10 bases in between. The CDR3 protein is CASSLAHGYTGELFF. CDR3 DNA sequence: TGTGCCAGCAGCTTAGCGCACGGTTATACCGGGGAGCTGTTTTTT.

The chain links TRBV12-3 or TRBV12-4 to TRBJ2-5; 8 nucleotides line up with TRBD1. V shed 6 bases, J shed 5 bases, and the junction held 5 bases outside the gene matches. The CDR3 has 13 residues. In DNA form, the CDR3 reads TGTGCCAGCAGCAACGGACAGGGTGAGACCCAGTACTTC. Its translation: CASSNGQGETQYF.

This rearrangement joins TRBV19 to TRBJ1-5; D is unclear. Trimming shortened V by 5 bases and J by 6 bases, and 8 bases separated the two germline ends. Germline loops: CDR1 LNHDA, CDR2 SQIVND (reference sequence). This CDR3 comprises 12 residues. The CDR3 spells CASSFTGQPQHF. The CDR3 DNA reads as TGTGCCAGTAGTTTTACGGGTCAGCCCCAGCATTTT.

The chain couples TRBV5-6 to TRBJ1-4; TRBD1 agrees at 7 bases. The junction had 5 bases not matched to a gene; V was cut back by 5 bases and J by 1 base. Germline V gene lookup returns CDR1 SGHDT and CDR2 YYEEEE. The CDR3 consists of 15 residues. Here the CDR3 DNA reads TGTGCCAGCAGTAATACAGGGGAAACTAATGAAAAACTGTTTTTT. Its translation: CASSNTGETNEKLFF.

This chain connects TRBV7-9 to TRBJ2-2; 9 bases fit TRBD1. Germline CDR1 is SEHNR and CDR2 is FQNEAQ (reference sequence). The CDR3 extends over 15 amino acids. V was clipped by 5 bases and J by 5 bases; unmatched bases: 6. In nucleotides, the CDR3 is TGTGCCAGCAGCAAGGGACAGGGTTGGACCGGGGAGCTGTTTTTT. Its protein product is CASSKGQGWTGELFF.

CDR3 sequence reads: CASSPPRLQGFPGANVLTF. The CDR3 nucleotides are TGTGCCAGCTCACCACCAAGATTACAGGGCTTCCCTGGGGCCAACGTCCTGACTTTC. The gene calls are TRBV18 and TRBJ2-6; D perhaps matches TRBD1 (6 bases). Germline V CDR1 and CDR2: KGHSH, LQKENI. V was shortened by 0 bases and J by 2 bases, with 17 bases between the two germline ends. The CDR3 runs 19 residues.

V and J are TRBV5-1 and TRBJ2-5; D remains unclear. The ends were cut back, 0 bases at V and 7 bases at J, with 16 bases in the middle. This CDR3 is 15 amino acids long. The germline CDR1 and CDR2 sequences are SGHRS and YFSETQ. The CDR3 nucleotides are TGCGCCAGCAGCTTGGAAGGCAGTACTATGGGGACCCAGTACTTC. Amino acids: CASSLEGSTMGTQYF.

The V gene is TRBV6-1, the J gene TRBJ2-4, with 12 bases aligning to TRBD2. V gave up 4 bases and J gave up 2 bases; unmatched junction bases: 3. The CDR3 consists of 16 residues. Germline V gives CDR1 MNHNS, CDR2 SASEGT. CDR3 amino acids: CASSGLAGVPKNIQYF. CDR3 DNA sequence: TGTGCCAGCAGTGGACTAGCGGGGGTCCCCAAAAACATTCAGTACTTC.

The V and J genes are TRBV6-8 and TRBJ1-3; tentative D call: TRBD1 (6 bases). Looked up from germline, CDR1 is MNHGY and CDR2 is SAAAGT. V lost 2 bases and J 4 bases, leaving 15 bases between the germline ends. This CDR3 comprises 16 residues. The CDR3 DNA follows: TGTGCCAGCAGTTACGGAACAGGGAATAAAGGAAACACCATATATTTT. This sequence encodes CASSYGTGNKGNTIYF.

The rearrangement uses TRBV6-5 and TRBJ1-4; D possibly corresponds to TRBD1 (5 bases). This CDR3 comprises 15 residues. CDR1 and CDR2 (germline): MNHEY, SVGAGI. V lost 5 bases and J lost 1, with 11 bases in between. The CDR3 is CASSPQGLTNEKLFF. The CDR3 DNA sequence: TGTGCCAGCAGTCCCCAGGGTCTAACTAATGAAAAACTGTTTTTT.

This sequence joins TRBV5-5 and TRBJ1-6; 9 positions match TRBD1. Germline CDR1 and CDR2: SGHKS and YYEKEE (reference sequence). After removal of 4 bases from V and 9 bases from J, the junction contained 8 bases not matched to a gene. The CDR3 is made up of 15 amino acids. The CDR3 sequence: CASSPPGQGGSPLHF. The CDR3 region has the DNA TGTGCCAGCAGCCCCCCGGGACAGGGTGGTTCACCCCTCCACTTT.

This CDR3 reads CATSREGQGAYEQYF. In DNA form, the CDR3 reads TGTGCCACCAGCAGAGAGGGACAGGGAGCCTACGAGCAGTACTTC. This chain joins TRBV15 and TRBJ2-7; 9 bases line up with TRBD1. J was trimmed by 2 bases and V by 0 bases; bases with no gene match: 2. Germline values: CDR1 LNHNV, CDR2 YYDKDF (reference sequence). CDR3 length: 15 residues.

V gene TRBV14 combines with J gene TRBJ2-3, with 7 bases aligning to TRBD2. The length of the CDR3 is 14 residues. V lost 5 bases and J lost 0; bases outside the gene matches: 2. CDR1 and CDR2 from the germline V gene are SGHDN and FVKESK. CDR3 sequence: CASSFSGSTDTQYF. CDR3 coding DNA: TGTGCCAGCAGCTTTAGCGGGAGCACAGATACGCAGTATTTT.

The CDR3 loop is CASSQVSEALYGYTF. The CDR3 nucleotides read TGTGCCAGCAGCCAAGTCTCTGAAGCCCTTTATGGCTACACCTTC. The chain employs TRBV4-2 and TRBJ1-2; D is unresolved. This CDR3 contains 15 residues. V lost 1 base, J lost 5 bases, and 14 bases lay in between. The germline CDR1 and CDR2 sequences are LGHNA and YNFKEQ.

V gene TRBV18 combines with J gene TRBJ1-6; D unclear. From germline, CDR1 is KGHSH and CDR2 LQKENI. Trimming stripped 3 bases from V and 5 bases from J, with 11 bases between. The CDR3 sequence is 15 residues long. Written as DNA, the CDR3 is TGTGCCAGCTCACCCTCGCAGGTGAATAATTCACCCCTCCACTTT. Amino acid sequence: CASSPSQVNNSPLHF.

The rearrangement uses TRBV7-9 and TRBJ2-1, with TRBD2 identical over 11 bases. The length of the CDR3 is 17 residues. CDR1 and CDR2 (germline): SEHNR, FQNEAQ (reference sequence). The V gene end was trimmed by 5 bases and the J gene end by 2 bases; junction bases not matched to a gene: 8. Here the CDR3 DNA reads TGTGCCAGCAGCCGAACTAGCGGGGGTTCTGCCTACAATGAGCAGTTCTTC. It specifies CASSRTSGGSAYNEQFF.

The CDR3 coding sequence is TGTGCCAGCAGCTTGTTCTACGGTCAGGGATTTTCAGATACGCAGTATTTT. This codes for CASSLFYGQGFSDTQYF. V is TRBV5-4 and J is TRBJ2-3; a weak D match, TRBD1 (5 bases). The CDR3 runs to 17 residues. Trimming cost V 1 base and J 4 bases, with 19 bases left between them. Germline V gene sequence: CDR1 SGHNT, CDR2 YYREEE (reference sequence). Based on the CDR3 plus reference TRBV5-4 and TRBJ2-3, the full variable domain is ETGVTQSPTHLIKTRGQQVTLRCSSQSGHNTVSWYQQALGQGPQFIFQYYREEENGRGNFPPRFSGLQFPNYSSELNVNALELDDSALYLCASSLFYGQGFSDTQYFGPGTRLTVL.

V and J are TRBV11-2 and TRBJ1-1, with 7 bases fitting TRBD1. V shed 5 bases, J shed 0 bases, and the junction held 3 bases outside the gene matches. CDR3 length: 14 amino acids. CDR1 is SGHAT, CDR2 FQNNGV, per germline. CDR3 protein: CASSLGQVNTEAFF. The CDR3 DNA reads TGTGCCAGCAGCCTCGGACAGGTGAACACTGAAGCTTTCTTT.

CDR3 DNA: TGTGCCAGCAGCTCCAGGGCTGGGTATGGCTACACCTTC. This translates into CASSSRAGYGYTF. V usage is TRBV6-6 and J usage is TRBJ1-2; tentative D call: TRBD1 (5 bases). CDR1 is MNHNY, CDR2 SVGAGI, per germline (reference sequence). Deletions cut 6 bases from V and 5 bases from J, with 13 bases between. The CDR3 contains 13 residues.

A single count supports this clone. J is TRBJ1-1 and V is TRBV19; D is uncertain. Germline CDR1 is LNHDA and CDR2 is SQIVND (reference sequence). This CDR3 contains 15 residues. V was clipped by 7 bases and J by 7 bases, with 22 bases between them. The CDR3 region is CASTEFGTGTFEAFF. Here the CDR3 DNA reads TGTGCCAGTACGGAGTTCGGCACCGGAACTTTTGAAGCTTTCTTT.

CDR3 region: CASSGSSYEQYF. The CDR3 nucleotides are TGTGCCAGCTCGGGGAGTTCCTACGAGCAGTACTTC. V and J are TRBV11-3 and TRBJ2-7; tentative D call: TRBD2 (5 bases). CDR1 is SGHNT and CDR2 is YENEEA in the germline V gene. Trimming took 8 bases from V and 1 from J, leaving 9 bases between them. The CDR3 is 12 amino acids.

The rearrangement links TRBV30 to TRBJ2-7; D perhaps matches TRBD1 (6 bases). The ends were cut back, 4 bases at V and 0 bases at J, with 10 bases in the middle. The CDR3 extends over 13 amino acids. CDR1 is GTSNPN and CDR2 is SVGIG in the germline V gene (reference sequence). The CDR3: CAWIQGVSYEQYF. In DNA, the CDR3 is TGTGCCTGGATACAGGGTGTCTCCTACGAGCAGTACTTC.

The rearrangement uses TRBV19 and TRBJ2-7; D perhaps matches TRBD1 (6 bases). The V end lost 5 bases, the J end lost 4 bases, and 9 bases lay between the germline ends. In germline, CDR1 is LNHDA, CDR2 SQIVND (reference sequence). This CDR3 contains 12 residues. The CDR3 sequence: CASSLQGYEQYF. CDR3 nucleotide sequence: TGTGCCAGTAGTCTGCAGGGGTACGAGCAGTACTTC.

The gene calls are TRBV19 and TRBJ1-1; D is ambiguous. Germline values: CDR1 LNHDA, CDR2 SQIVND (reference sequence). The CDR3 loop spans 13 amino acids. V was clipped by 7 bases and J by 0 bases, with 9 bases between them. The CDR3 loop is CASNARLNTEAFF. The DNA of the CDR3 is TGTGCCAGTAACGCGAGATTGAACACTGAAGCTTTCTTT.